The rows below give T cell receptor beta chains drawn from one sample of a study of T-cell memory formation after mild COVID-19. TCRdb recomputed calls from the 5' RACE reads with MiXCR, one row per CDR3 protein. The repertoire has about 110,000 distinct CDR3 sequences, under 15% of them found once; the top ten carry 27%. Sequencing input: PBMCs or a T cell subset sorted from them (not recorded which). The receptors were sampled from an adult woman who had mild COVID-19 (a few samples of this study predate the infection). Cell type and time point are not known. Each CDR3 is given with its conserved first and last residue. D genes are given only for firm matches. For some rows the clone size is stated as once, few or many, or as a class when expanded; others skip it.

D: NA
V: TRBV19
size: once
J: TRBJ2-7
DNA: TGTGCCAGTAGTTTTGGTCGGGACGAGCAGTACTTC
CDR3: CASSFGRDEQYF

D: TRBD2
V: TRBV5-6
size: once
J: TRBJ2-5
DNA: TGTGCCAGCAGCTTGGCAGCGGGAGGCCAGTACTTC
CDR3: CASSLAAGGQYF

D: NA
V: TRBV18
size: NA
J: TRBJ2-7
DNA: TGTGCCAGCTCACCACCGCCGGGGGTCGAGCAGTACTTC
CDR3: CASSPPPGVEQYF

D: NA
V: TRBV3-1
size: few
J: TRBJ1-1
DNA: TGTGCCAGCAGCCAAGATAGGGCAGGGAGGCCGAACACTGAAGCTTTCTTT
CDR3: CASSQDRAGRPNTEAFF

D: TRBD1
V: TRBV9
size: NA
J: TRBJ2-1
DNA: TGTGCCAGCAGCGGGACAGGGCGTCGAAATGAGCAGTTCTTC
CDR3: CASSGTGRRNEQFF

D: TRBD2
V: TRBV6-2/TRBV6-3
size: NA
J: TRBJ2-7
DNA: TGTGCCAGCAGTTACGGACTAGCGACCTACGAGCAGTACTTC
CDR3: CASSYGLATYEQYF

D: TRBD2
V: TRBV5-1
size: NA
J: TRBJ2-1
DNA: TGCGCCAGCAGCTTGGTAGGCCGTACTAGCGGGGGGGATGAGCAGTTCTTC
CDR3: CASSLVGRTSGGDEQFF

D: TRBD2
V: TRBV6-4
size: many
J: TRBJ2-1
DNA: TGTGCCAGCAGTGACTGGACTAGCGGGGGGCCCGACACCCACAATGAGCAGTTCTTC
CDR3: CASSDWTSGGPDTHNEQFF

D: NA
V: TRBV4-3
size: many
J: TRBJ2-7
DNA: TGCGCCAGCAGCCATTCCCGGGGATACTCCTACGAGCAGTACTTC
CDR3: CASSHSRGYSYEQYF

D: TRBD2
V: TRBV9
size: few
J: TRBJ2-1
DNA: TGTGCCAGCAGCGCCAGACTAGCGGGAGGCCTCCCCAATGAGCAGTTCTTC
CDR3: CASSARLAGGLPNEQFF

D: NA
V: TRBV12-3/TRBV12-4
size: NA
J: TRBJ2-3
DNA: TGTGCCAGCAGATCGAACGACGCAGGTCGTTTCGATACGCAGTATTTT
CDR3: CASRSNDAGRFDTQYF

D: NA
V: TRBV7-9
size: NA
J: TRBJ1-2
DNA: TGTGCCAGCAGCTTAGAGATGTTTGACTATGGCTACACCTTC
CDR3: CASSLEMFDYGYTF

D: TRBD1
V: TRBV30
size: few
J: TRBJ1-5
DNA: TGTGCCTGGAGCTCCGGGACAGGGAGCAATCAGCCCCAGCATTTT
CDR3: CAWSSGTGSNQPQHF

D: TRBD1
V: TRBV4-2
size: few
J: TRBJ1-2
DNA: TGTGCCAGCAGCCAAGAGGAGGGACAGAACTATGGCTACACCTTC
CDR3: CASSQEEGQNYGYTF

D: TRBD1
V: TRBV27
size: NA
J: TRBJ1-2
DNA: TGTGCCAGCAGTCTCCGGACAGGGGGATTCTATGGCTACACCTTC
CDR3: CASSLRTGGFYGYTF

D: TRBD2
V: TRBV7-8
size: NA
J: TRBJ2-7
DNA: TGTGCCAGTACGGGGGGCTACGAGCAGTACTTC
CDR3: CASTGGYEQYF

D: NA
V: TRBV29-1
size: few
J: TRBJ2-2
DNA: TGCAGCGGCAGGGGTGGCACCGGGGAGCTGTTTTTT
CDR3: CSGRGGTGELFF

D: TRBD2
V: TRBV7-9
size: few
J: TRBJ2-1
DNA: TGTGCCAGCAGCTTTAGGACTAGCGGTTCCTACAATGAGCAGTTCTTC
CDR3: CASSFRTSGSYNEQFF